The 20 T cell receptor beta chains below were found in one sample sequenced in a study of patients and donors after allogeneic stem cell transplantation (dated by TCRdb to about 2020). Libraries were prepared through RT-PCR. The instrument was a NextSeq 550. The public reads were quality trimmed at Q25 with fastp and then assembled into clones with MiXCR by TCRdb, keeping productive beta chains. Records with the same CDR3 protein are collapsed into one entry carrying the most frequent genes and DNA. The sample contains 900,000 to 1,000,000 distinct CDR3 sequences, about a sixth of them found a single time. 6% of the sample belongs to the ten largest clones. The sequencing sample was made of blood, either unsorted or a sorted T cell fraction (not recorded which). These receptors all stem from a human donor who was either an allogeneic HSCT recipient or a stem cell or donor lymphocyte infusion donor (not recorded which). It is not recorded whose cells these are; they may come from a transplant donor.

This clonotype was picked up many times. V gene TRBV12-3 or TRBV12-4 combines with J gene TRBJ1-1, with D unresolved. The CDR3 has 15 residues. Deletions cut 5 bases from V and 0 bases from J, with 13 bases between. The CDR3 DNA follows: TGTGCCAGCAGTACCTGGACCGTGATGAACACTGAAGCTTTCTTT. Translation: CASSTWTVMNTEAFF.

The V call is TRBV7-6, the J call TRBJ1-2; D not resolved. Germline loops: CDR1 SGHVS, CDR2 FNYEAQ. V lost 5 bases to trimming and J lost 7 bases, with 23 bases between them. The CDR3 has 16 residues. The CDR3 protein is CASSQSVGGTRLGYTF. DNA of the CDR3: TGTGCCAGCAGCCAAAGCGTGGGTGGAACCCGGCTTGGCTACACCTTC.

The table lists this clonotype with a few counts. The J gene is TRBJ1-6, the V gene TRBV7-8; a weak D match, TRBD1 (6 bases). The CDR3 consists of 18 residues. V lost 2 bases, J lost 7 bases, and 21 bases lay in between. Germline-derived CDR1 and CDR2 are SGHVS and FQNEAQ. In DNA form, the CDR3 reads TGTGCCAGCAGCTTAAAGGGGGGGACAACCATATCCAATTCACCCCTCCACTTT. Amino acid sequence: CASSLKGGTTISNSPLHF.

The V call is TRBV6-1, the J call TRBJ1-3; D is perhaps TRBD1 (5 bases). In germline, CDR1 is MNHNS, CDR2 SASEGT. CDR3 length equals 14 residues. Trimming shortened V by 6 bases and J by 0 bases, and 9 bases separated the two germline ends. The CDR3 DNA reads TGTGCCAGCAGACCAGGGATCTCTGGAAACACCATATATTTT. Protein product: CASRPGISGNTIYF.

In its sample, this clonotype was seen a few times. This chain connects TRBV20-1 to TRBJ2-2; a possible D gene is TRBD1 (6 bases). This CDR3 comprises 14 residues. V gave up 4 bases and J gave up 2 bases, with 11 bases separating them. In germline, CDR1 is DFQATT, CDR2 SNEGSKA (reference sequence). CDR3 sequence (DNA): TGCAGTGCTACCCGGGACACCAACACCGGGGAGCTGTTTTTT. This gives the protein CSATRDTNTGELFF.

V usage is TRBV4-1 and J usage is TRBJ2-2, with D tentatively TRBD1 or TRBD2 (6 bases each). Germline CDR1 MGHRA, CDR2 YSYEKL. The CDR3 totals 17 residues. V lost 6 bases and J 2 bases, leaving 19 bases between the germline ends. The DNA of the CDR3 is TGCGCCAGCAGAAGCATGGGGCGCGGGACAAACACCGGGGAGCTGTTTTTT. Translation: CASRSMGRGTNTGELFF.

The CDR3 DNA reads as TGTGCCAGCAGCTTGGGACAGCTCACTGAAGCTTTCTTT. It is translated as CASSLGQLTEAFF. V is TRBV11-2 and J is TRBJ1-1; 7 nucleotides align to TRBD1. The germline V gene encodes CDR1 SGHAT and CDR2 FQNNGV. This CDR3 has 13 residues. V was clipped by 3 bases and J by 4 bases; unmatched bases: 2.

The chain uses TRBV5-1 and TRBJ2-7, with D tentatively TRBD1 or TRBD2 (9 bases each). The CDR3 sequence is 17 residues long. Germline V CDR1 and CDR2: SGHRS, YFSETQ. V was clipped by 7 bases and J by 4 bases, with 27 bases between them. CDR3: CASRTGQGLASVYEQYF. For the CDR3, the DNA is TGCGCCAGCCGAACGGGACAGGGACTAGCATCGGTGTACGAGCAGTACTTC.

At least ten counts were recorded for this clonotype. The chain links TRBV10-3 to TRBJ1-1; 8 nucleotides match TRBD1. Germline values: CDR1 ENHRY, CDR2 SYGVKD. The J segment lost 2 bases and the V segment lost 10 bases, leaving 12 bases of the junction unmatched. This CDR3 region has 15 residues. The CDR3 bases are TGTGCCACAGCGACTCGGACAGGGACCAACACTGAAGCTTTCTTT. Amino acid sequence: CATATRTGTNTEAFF.

This chain uses TRBV15 with TRBJ2-7; 8 bases line up with TRBD2. The V gene's germline CDR1 is LNHNV and CDR2 YYDKDF (reference sequence). The CDR3 is 15 amino acids. The junction had 9 bases not matched to a gene; V was cut back by 3 bases and J by 5 bases. The CDR3 here is CATSSWTGGSNEQYF. CDR3 in DNA: TGTGCCACCAGCAGTTGGACGGGGGGGTCTAACGAGCAGTACTTC.

V and J are TRBV12-3 or TRBV12-4 and TRBJ2-3; 8 nucleotides line up with TRBD1. CDR3 size: 15 residues. Unmatched junction bases numbered 3, after V lost 3 bases and J lost 1 base. CDR3 in amino acids: CASSFWGQGTDTQYF. CDR3 DNA sequence: TGTGCCAGCAGTTTTTGGGGACAGGGCACAGATACGCAGTATTTT.

The chain is built from TRBV5-1 and TRBJ2-2; 9 bases are a match to TRBD2. Germline loops: CDR1 SGHRS, CDR2 YFSETQ. This CDR3 region has 15 residues. V lost 4 bases, J lost 3 bases, and 4 bases stayed unmatched. CDR3 in DNA: TGCGCCAGCAGCGCCGGGACTAGCTACACCGGGGAGCTGTTTTTT. Translation gives CASSAGTSYTGELFF.

In this sample, this clonotype turned up a few times. The genes are TRBV12-3 or TRBV12-4 and TRBJ2-4; D ambiguous. This CDR3 spans 12 amino acids. V was cut by 1 base and J by 9 bases, with 7 bases left in between. Written as DNA, the CDR3 is TGTGCCAGCAGTTTAGGAAGGATCATTCAGTACTTC. Amino acids: CASSLGRIIQYF.

This clonotype has only a few counts. This sequence joins TRBV18 and TRBJ2-3; D gene ambiguous. Germline loops: CDR1 KGHSH, CDR2 LQKENI. Trimming shortened V by 0 bases and J by 6 bases, and 13 bases separated the two germline ends. The CDR3 runs to 15 residues. The CDR3: CASSPPVEYWDTQYF. CDR3 in DNA: TGTGCCAGCTCACCACCTGTCGAATACTGGGATACGCAGTATTTT.

The rearrangement joins TRBV29-1 to TRBJ1-5; TRBD1 matches at 7 bases. CDR1 is SQVTM, CDR2 ANQGSEA, per germline. After removal of 6 bases from V and 5 bases from J, the junction contained 7 bases not matched to a gene. The CDR3 has 13 residues. As DNA, the CDR3 is TGCAGCGTGGGGGGACAGTGGGATCAGCCCCAGCATTTT. This translates into CSVGGQWDQPQHF.

This clonotype was counted only a few times. The gene calls are TRBV30 and TRBJ1-1; TRBD1 agrees at 7 bases. Losses at the gene ends were 5 bases for V and 4 bases for J; bases not matched to a gene: 4. The V gene's germline CDR1 is GTSNPN and CDR2 SVGIG (reference sequence). The CDR3 covers 12 residues. DNA for the CDR3: TGTGCCTGGGAAGCAGGGGGCACTGAAGCTTTCTTT. Residues: CAWEAGGTEAFF.

This rearrangement joins TRBV7-9 to TRBJ2-7; D tentatively reads TRBD1 or TRBD2 (5 bases each). Germline CDR1 and CDR2: SEHNR and FQNEAQ (reference sequence). V was cut by 3 bases and J by 0 bases, with 15 bases left in between. This CDR3 region has 16 residues. The DNA of the CDR3 is TGTGCCAGCAGCTTGTTACTCTCTGGGGGCTCCTACGAGCAGTACTTC. This codes for CASSLLLSGGSYEQYF.

The gene calls are TRBV4-3 and TRBJ2-7; 7 bases fit TRBD1. After removal of 4 bases from V and 6 bases from J, the junction contained 9 bases not matched to a gene. The CDR3 consists of 14 residues. Germline loops: CDR1 LGHNA, CDR2 YSLEER. The CDR3 loop is CASSPEGGSGEQYF. The CDR3 DNA follows: TGCGCCAGCAGCCCAGAAGGGGGCTCTGGCGAGCAGTACTTC.

This clonotype was seen only a few times. V is TRBV6-6 and J is TRBJ2-1, with D perhaps TRBD2 (6 bases). Germline V lookup: CDR1 MNHNY, CDR2 SVGAGI (reference sequence). CDR3 length: 11 amino acids. V lost 0 bases, J lost 12 bases, and 6 bases lay in between. In DNA form, the CDR3 reads TGTGCCAGCAGTTACTCGGGGGGGCAGTTCTTC. It translates to CASSYSGGQFF.

In this sample, this clonotype turned up a few times. One end of the junction varies from germline; a read error may be responsible. This chain connects TRBV4-1 to TRBJ1-4; the match to TRBD1 covers 7 bases. There are 12 residues in the CDR3. Per germline, CDR1 MGHRA and CDR2 YSYEKL. Here the CDR3 DNA reads TGCGCCAGCAGCCATTCAACAGGGGCCAAGGTTTTT. It specifies CASSHSTGAKVF.